One and the same sample provided the 4 T cell receptor beta chains below, sequenced in a study of blood T cells in healthy people across ages. A sample-barcoded 5' primer and a J-beta primer mix were used in a second PCR of about 7 to 12 cycles. In TCRdb, the 5' RACE reads were re-called with MiXCR into one record per CDR3 protein. The profile covers roughly 1.5 million distinct CDR3 sequences, with approximately 42% appearing a single time and approximately 4.1% taken by the ten largest. Sequencing was done on a sample of blood. The source is a woman aged 18-35 years in good health.

This clonotype appeared a few times. The rearrangement uses TRBV3-1 and TRBJ2-4; D remains unclear. This CDR3 is 15 amino acids long. V shed 2 bases and J shed 7 bases, with 15 bases lying between them. CDR1 LGHDT and CDR2 YNNKEL come from the germline V gene (reference sequence). DNA of the CDR3: TGTGCCAGCAGCCAAACCCGGAGAGCAGACAACATTCAGTACTTC. Translating it yields CASSQTRRADNIQYF.

This chain links TRBV20-1 with TRBJ1-2, with a possible D match to TRBD1 (5 bases). V was trimmed by 3 bases and J by 6 bases, leaving 11 bases between them. The CDR3 consists of 12 residues. Germline V gives CDR1 DFQATT, CDR2 SNEGSKA (reference sequence). CDR3 region: CSASLGADGYTF. The CDR3, as DNA: TGCAGTGCTAGCTTAGGGGCCGATGGCTACACCTTC.

The chain carries TRBV20-1 and TRBJ1-2; 8 bases agree with TRBD1. Germline V gene data show CDR1 as DFQATT and CDR2 as SNEGSKA (reference sequence). V lost 6 bases to trimming and J lost 8 bases; unmatched junction nucleotides: 14. The CDR3 runs 14 residues. The DNA of the CDR3 is TGCAGTGCCCTCCCCAGGACAGGGTGGGGGGGCTACACCTTC. It translates to CSALPRTGWGGYTF.

In this sample, this clonotype turned up a few times. V and J are TRBV29-1 and TRBJ2-5; D is unclear. Trimming stripped 5 bases from V and 2 bases from J, with 12 bases between. This CDR3 spans 13 amino acids. Germline V gene lookup returns CDR1 SQVTM and CDR2 ANQGSEA. The CDR3, as DNA: TGCAGCGTTCTCAAGGGTGGGCAAGAGACCCAGTACTTC. It is translated as CSVLKGGQETQYF.